A single sample is the source of the 3 T cell receptor beta chains below, sequenced in a study of T cell responses to AZD1222 COVID-19 vaccine. The table came from immunoSEQ multiplex PCR; TCRdb's copy has only in-frame clones and leaves some out. This table has 150,000 to 200,000 clones, approximately 94% appearing once. The specimen was peripheral blood, collected 28 days after the second AZD1222 dose. The source is an adult who received the AZD1222 COVID-19 vaccine.

The chain is built from TRBV7-7 and TRBJ2-5; TRBD2 aligns across 8 bases. The CDR3 consists of 15 residues. The V gene's germline CDR1 is SSHAT and CDR2 FNYEAQ (reference sequence). Trimming took 5 bases from V and 4 from J; bases not matched to a gene: 9. CDR3 DNA sequence: TGTGCCAGCAGCCCGCAAATCCGGGAGGGAGAGACCCAGTACTTC. Amino acid sequence: CASSPQIREGETQYF.

V usage is TRBV7-9 and J usage is TRBJ1-6, with D possibly TRBD1 on 6 matching bases. Germline-derived CDR1 and CDR2 are SEHNR and FQNEAQ (reference sequence). This CDR3 contains 12 residues. V was clipped by 5 bases and J by 7 bases, with 6 bases between them. The CDR3 protein is CASSQGNSPLHF. In nucleotides, the CDR3 is TGTGCCAGCAGCCAGGGGAATTCACCCCTCCACTTT.

The chain carries TRBV28 and TRBJ2-1; 10 bases are a match to TRBD2. The CDR3 is 15 residues long. CDR1 MDHEN and CDR2 SYDVKM come from the germline V gene. V shed 3 bases and J 8 bases; nucleotides not matched to a gene: 7. CDR3 sequence (DNA): TGTGCCAGCAGTTTGGGGCTAGCGGGAGCGGATGAGCAGTTCTTC. Its translation: CASSLGLAGADEQFF. Drawing the rest from reference TRBV28 and TRBJ2-1, the complete variable domain is DVKVTQSSRYLVKRTGEKVFLECVQDMDHENMFWYRQDPGLGLRLIYFSYDVKMKEKGDIPEGYSVSREKKERFSLILESASTNQTSMYLCASSLGLAGADEQFFGPGTRLTVL.